Below are 27 T cell receptor beta chains sequenced from a single sample in a study of shared clonotypes between healthy human individuals. Clones were read by immunoSEQ multiplex PCR, and TCRdb kept only the in-frame ones, dropping some. This sample has around 200,000 clones, with roughly 70% found just once. Sequencing used memory CD4+ T cells sorted from blood. This sample's subset: CD45RA-negative fraction. The origin of the receptors is a man between 25 and 39 years old in good health.

This rearrangement joins TRBV7-2 to TRBJ2-7; D unresolved. The CDR3 length is 12 residues. Germline loops: CDR1 SGHTA, CDR2 FQGNSA. Trimming pared 2 bases from V and 4 bases from J, leaving 6 bases between. The CDR3 spells CASSLNVYEQYF. Here the CDR3 DNA reads TGTGCCAGCAGCTTAAACGTATACGAGCAGTACTTC.

V and J are TRBV11-2 and TRBJ2-7; 10 positions match TRBD2. CDR3 length: 16 residues. CDR1 is SGHAT and CDR2 is FQNNGV in the germline V gene. J was trimmed by 7 bases and V by 0 bases; bases with no gene match: 9. DNA for the CDR3: TGTGCCAGCAGCTTAGATTCCCCAGGACTAGCGGCTGAGCAGTACTTC. Translation: CASSLDSPGLAAEQYF.

CDR3 region: CASSLTYEQYF. CDR3 in DNA: TGTGCCAGCAGCTTGACATACGAGCAGTACTTC. This chain links TRBV7-6 with TRBJ2-7; D unresolved. V was shortened by 3 bases and J by 4 bases, with 4 bases between the two germline ends. Germline V gene data show CDR1 as SGHVS and CDR2 as FNYEAQ. This CDR3 contains 11 residues.

This clone has only one observation. The chain links TRBV28 to TRBJ2-7, with 11 bases aligning to TRBD1. The CDR3 has 14 residues. V dropped 5 bases and J dropped 6; count of bases not matched to a gene: 6. Per the germline V gene, CDR1 is MDHEN and CDR2 is SYDVKM. The CDR3 sequence: CASSLGGQGGEQYF. Written as DNA, the CDR3 is TGTGCCAGCAGTCTCGGGGGACAGGGGGGCGAGCAGTACTTC.

In this sample, this clone turned up a few times. The V call is TRBV9, the J call TRBJ2-3; 11 nucleotides line up with TRBD2. The V gene's germline CDR1 is SGDLS and CDR2 YYNGEE. This CDR3 spans 16 amino acids. After removal of 0 bases from V and 3 bases from J, the junction contained 3 bases not matched to a gene. The CDR3 DNA sequence: TGTGCCAGCAGCGTAGAGGGGACTAGCGGAACAGATACGCAGTATTTT. Translated: CASSVEGTSGTDTQYF.

For this clone: This specimen includes other DNA sequences encoding the same CDR3. CDR3 amino acids: CASSVTPSTDTQYF. CDR3 coding DNA: TGTGCCAGCAGCGTCACCCCTAGCACAGATACGCAGTATTTT. The V and J genes are TRBV9 and TRBJ2-3; D is unclear. Per the germline V gene, CDR1 is SGDLS and CDR2 is YYNGEE. This CDR3 spans 14 amino acids. Trimming cost V 2 bases and J 0 bases, with 7 bases left between them.

This clone was detected a few times. This chain links TRBV7-2 with TRBJ2-1, with D perhaps being TRBD1 or TRBD2 (6 bases each). Per germline, CDR1 SGHTA and CDR2 FQGNSA. The CDR3 loop spans 12 amino acids. Between the trimmed V and J ends, which lost 11 bases and 9 bases, there was a span of 17 bases. The CDR3 nucleotides are TGTGCCGGGGGGCAGGTTCGAAGTGAGCAGTTCTTC. Its protein product is CAGGQVRSEQFF.

Many counts were recorded for this clone. The rearrangement links TRBV2 to TRBJ2-5, with D perhaps matching TRBD2 (6 bases). Germline CDR1 and CDR2: SNHLY and FYNNEI. The CDR3 has 14 residues. V lost 0 bases and J lost 5, with 10 bases in between. The CDR3 loop is CASSEAGGRETQYF. CDR3 DNA: TGTGCCAGCAGTGAAGCGGGAGGTCGGGAGACCCAGTACTTC.

V gene TRBV14 combines with J gene TRBJ2-1; D is perhaps TRBD1 (5 bases). The CDR3 covers 12 residues. The germline CDR1 and CDR2 sequences are SGHDN and FVKESK. V was cut by 2 bases and J by 12 bases, with 11 bases left in between. The CDR3 sequence is CASSQRRGGQFF. CDR3 nucleotide sequence: TGTGCCAGCAGCCAACGTAGGGGTGGGCAGTTCTTC.

V usage is TRBV6-5 and J usage is TRBJ1-2; D gene uncertain. Per the germline V gene, CDR1 is MNHEY and CDR2 is SVGAGI. With 0 bases removed from V and 5 bases from J, the gap between germline ends came to 1 base. The CDR3 totals 11 residues. The CDR3 sequence: CASSYSYGYTF. The CDR3 DNA reads TGTGCCAGCAGTTACTCGTATGGCTACACCTTC.

The chain is built from TRBV6-1 and TRBJ2-5, with D hard to call. V was pared by 6 bases and J by 2 bases, with 13 bases between. Per the germline V gene, CDR1 is MNHNS and CDR2 is SASEGT. The CDR3 totals 14 residues. CDR3 nucleotide sequence: TGTGCCAGCAGATTGGTACAAATACAAGAGACCCAGTACTTC. Its protein product is CASRLVQIQETQYF.

The chain combines TRBV6-1 with TRBJ2-4; TRBD2 agrees at 7 bases. The germline CDR1 and CDR2 sequences are MNHNS and SASEGT. CDR3 length: 13 amino acids. V shed 4 bases, J shed 8 bases, and the junction held 5 bases outside the gene matches. Written as DNA, the CDR3 is TGTGCCAGCAGTGGGGACTACCGGGACATTCAGTACTTC. Translating it yields CASSGDYRDIQYF.

Turning to this clone: Other DNA variants within this sample encode the same CDR3. This sequence joins TRBV7-2 and TRBJ2-5; tentative D call: TRBD2 (6 bases). The CDR3 runs 13 residues. Germline CDR1 is SGHTA and CDR2 is FQGNSA. V was cut by 1 base and J by 5 bases, with 8 bases left in between. CDR3: CASSLGGGETQYF. Written as DNA, the CDR3 is TGTGCCAGCAGCTTAGGAGGAGGGGAGACCCAGTACTTC.

A few counts support this clone. This chain connects TRBV19 to TRBJ1-5, with 7 bases that match TRBD1. This CDR3 has 18 residues. Germline V gene lookup returns CDR1 LNHDA and CDR2 SQIVND (reference sequence). V shed 3 bases and J 4 bases; nucleotides not matched to a gene: 15. This CDR3 is CASSIPWTGFSGNQPQHF. CDR3 nucleotides: TGTGCCAGTAGTATCCCGTGGACAGGTTTCTCGGGGAATCAGCCCCAGCATTTT.

The chain couples TRBV5-5 to TRBJ2-5, with D tentatively TRBD2 (5 bases). The germline gives CDR1 SGHKS, CDR2 YYEKEE (reference sequence). The ends were cut back, 0 bases at V and 5 bases at J, with 20 bases in the middle. The length of the CDR3 is 17 residues. CDR3: CASSLDQAVSPPETQYF. DNA of the CDR3: TGTGCCAGCAGCTTGGATCAAGCGGTCAGCCCCCCCGAGACCCAGTACTTC.

This clone was observed a handful of times. The genes are TRBV28 and TRBJ2-7; D may be TRBD1 or TRBD2 (5 bases each). Germline CDR1 and CDR2: MDHEN and SYDVKM. The CDR3 is 13 amino acids. The germline V and J ends were trimmed by 7 bases and 3 bases, with 13 bases remaining between them. CDR3 nucleotides: TGTGCCAGCAACTGGGACGGAGACTACGAGCAGTACTTC. This encodes CASNWDGDYEQYF.

The chain employs TRBV7-2 and TRBJ2-4; D is undetermined. Germline V gene sequence: CDR1 SGHTA, CDR2 FQGNSA. The V end lost 3 bases, the J end lost 5 bases, and 14 bases lay between the germline ends. The CDR3 totals 15 residues. The CDR3 loop reads CASSFVSGPQNIQYF. CDR3 coding DNA: TGTGCCAGCAGCTTCGTCTCCGGGCCACAAAACATTCAGTACTTC.

As regards this clone: Within the sample, other DNA sequences also encode this same CDR3. The chain recombines TRBV6-6 with TRBJ1-5, with TRBD1 matching over 10 bases. After removal of 4 bases from V and 3 bases from J, the junction contained 3 bases not matched to a gene. CDR3 length: 15 residues. Germline values: CDR1 MNHNY, CDR2 SVGAGI (reference sequence). CDR3 in amino acids: CASSLGQGDNQPQHF. CDR3 nucleotide sequence: TGTGCCAGCAGTTTAGGACAGGGGGACAATCAGCCCCAGCATTTT.

V and J are TRBV5-1 and TRBJ2-7, with 8 nucleotides matching TRBD1. The germline gives CDR1 SGHRS, CDR2 YFSETQ. The trim removed 4 bases at V and 4 bases at J, leaving 10 bases unmatched. This CDR3 is built from 15 residues. The CDR3 region has the DNA TGCGCCAGCAGCAGAGGACAGGGTAGTGGTTACGAGCAGTACTTC. Translation: CASSRGQGSGYEQYF. Full variable domain (missing parts from reference TRBV5-1 and TRBJ2-7): KAGVTQTPRYLIKTRGQQVTLSCSPISGHRSVSWYQQTPGQGLQFLFEYFSETQRNKGNFPGRFSGRQFSNSRSEMNVSTLELGDSALYLCASSRGQGSGYEQYFGPGTRLTVT.

The chain links TRBV7-9 to TRBJ2-3; no clear D gene. Trimming removed 5 bases from V and 0 bases from J, with 12 bases in between. Germline V lookup: CDR1 SEHNR, CDR2 FQNEAQ (reference sequence). The CDR3 is made up of 15 amino acids. CDR3 DNA: TGTGCCAGCAGCCCAGTGACCTTTAGCACAGATACGCAGTATTTT. It codes for CASSPVTFSTDTQYF.

The V gene is TRBV27, the J gene TRBJ2-3, with TRBD2 matching 11 bases. V lost 5 bases and J lost 1; bases outside the gene matches: 11. The V gene's germline CDR1 is MNHEY and CDR2 SMNVEV (reference sequence). CDR3 length equals 18 residues. This CDR3 reads CASSPRTSGPLGTDTQYF. The CDR3 DNA sequence: TGTGCCAGCAGTCCCCGGACTAGCGGGCCGCTTGGCACAGATACGCAGTATTTT.

V gene TRBV7-6 combines with J gene TRBJ2-7; D gene unclear. Trimming removed 5 bases from V and 5 bases from J, with 7 bases in between. The CDR3 is 11 residues long. Germline V lookup: CDR1 SGHVS, CDR2 FNYEAQ. The CDR3 DNA is TGTGCCAGCAGCGATAGAAACGAGCAGTACTTC. Its protein is CASSDRNEQYF.

This clone was detected a few times. This chain connects TRBV6-5 to TRBJ2-2; TRBD2 aligns across 7 bases. The junction had 7 bases not matched to a gene; V was cut back by 2 bases and J by 10 bases. The CDR3 sequence is 14 residues long. From germline, CDR1 is MNHEY and CDR2 SVGAGI. The CDR3 region is CASSYGGGSQELFF. The CDR3 region has the DNA TGTGCCAGCAGTTACGGGGGGGGTTCGCAGGAGCTGTTTTTT.

The CDR3 DNA reads TGTGCCACCGGGCGCGGGGGGAGCACAGATACGCAGTATTTT. Translating gives CATGRGGSTDTQYF. This sequence joins TRBV19 and TRBJ2-3; the match to TRBD2 covers 8 bases. V lost 10 bases, J lost 0 bases, and 6 bases stayed unmatched. This CDR3 region has 14 residues. Germline values: CDR1 LNHDA, CDR2 SQIVND (reference sequence).

The chain uses TRBV5-1 and TRBJ2-1; a possible D gene is TRBD2 (6 bases). Germline V gene data show CDR1 as SGHRS and CDR2 as YFSETQ. V shed 0 bases and J shed 8 bases, with 12 bases lying between them. This CDR3 comprises 14 residues. The CDR3 region is CASSLALGGDEQFF. The CDR3 DNA follows: TGCGCCAGCAGCTTGGCCCTGGGAGGCGATGAGCAGTTCTTC.

The genes are TRBV15 and TRBJ2-5, with 9 bases lining up with TRBD2. Germline CDR1 and CDR2: LNHNV and YYDKDF (reference sequence). CDR3 length equals 15 residues. J was trimmed by 3 bases and V by 0 bases; bases with no gene match: 2. The CDR3 DNA reads as TGTGCCACCAGCAGAGAGGGCGGGAGGGAAGAGACCCAGTACTTC. Amino acid sequence: CATSREGGREETQYF.

The chain recombines TRBV28 with TRBJ2-7; D not resolved. Germline assignment: CDR1 MDHEN and CDR2 SYDVKM. Trimming took off 5 bases at V and 3 bases at J, with 5 bases between the two ends. The CDR3 totals 11 residues. The CDR3 DNA is TGTGCCAGCAGTCACGGCTACGAGCAGTACTTC. It specifies CASSHGYEQYF.